The 2 T cell receptor beta chains below were found in one sample sequenced in a study of T-cell reconstitution after alpha-beta-depleted transplantation in children (dated by TCRdb to about 2016). Library preparation used PCR. Sequencing was carried out with an Illumina HiSeq 2500. TCR libraries were prepared with molecular barcoding, using unique molecular identifiers to normalize TCRbeta repertoire quantification. TCRdb trimmed public reads at Q25 via fastp, called clones via MiXCR and kept in-frame beta chains. Entries are consolidated by CDR3 protein sequence, retaining the most common genes and DNA. Within this sample are 700,000 or so distinct CDR3 sequences, with roughly 13% of them counted one time only. Of the sample, 0.75% to 0.85% falls within the top ten clones. This sample's treatment or condition label indicates: allogeneic hematopoietic cell transplantation with graft depleted of TCRalphabeta T cells and CD19 B cells.

The sequenced sample was PBMCs, obtained before TCRalphabeta/CD19-depleted stem cell transplant. Every receptor here comes from a girl aged 2 to 10 with congenital amegakaryocytic thrombocytopenia, due to receive a stem cell transplant.

In this sample, this clonotype turned up a few times. The chain is built from TRBV27 and TRBJ1-2; 9 bases align to TRBD1. Germline trimming cut 3 bases from V and 0 bases from J; bases unmatched to any gene: 14. The CDR3 has 19 residues. Germline V lookup: CDR1 MNHEY, CDR2 SMNVEV (reference sequence). CDR3 region: CASSLSLPTGGVANYGYTF. The DNA of the CDR3 is TGTGCCAGCAGTTTGAGCTTACCGACAGGGGGTGTTGCTAACTATGGCTACACCTTC.

This clonotype was seen many times. CDR3 loop: CASSFSTNQPQHF. The CDR3 DNA sequence: TGTGCCAGCAGTTTCTCAACCAATCAGCCCCAGCATTTT. The gene calls are TRBV12-3 or TRBV12-4 and TRBJ1-5, with D uncertain. V dropped 3 bases and J dropped 3 bases, with 6 bases sitting between them. The CDR3 sequence is 13 residues long.